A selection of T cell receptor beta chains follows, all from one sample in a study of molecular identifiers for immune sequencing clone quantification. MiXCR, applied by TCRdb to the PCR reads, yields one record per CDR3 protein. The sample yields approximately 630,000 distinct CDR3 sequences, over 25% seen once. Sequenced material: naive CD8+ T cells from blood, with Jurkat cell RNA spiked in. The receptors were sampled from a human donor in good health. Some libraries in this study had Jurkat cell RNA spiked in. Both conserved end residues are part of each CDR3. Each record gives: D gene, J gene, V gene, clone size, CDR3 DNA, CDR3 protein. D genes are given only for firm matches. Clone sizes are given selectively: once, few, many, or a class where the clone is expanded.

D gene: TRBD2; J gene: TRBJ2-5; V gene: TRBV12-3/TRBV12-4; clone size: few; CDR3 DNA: TGTGCCAGCAGTTCCGGACTAGTGGAAGAGACCCAGTACTTC; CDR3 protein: CASSSGLVEETQYF
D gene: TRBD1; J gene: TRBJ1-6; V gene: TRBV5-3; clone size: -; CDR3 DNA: TGTGCCAGCAGTGGCGGGACAGGGGGCATAAGCTCCTATAATTCACCCCTCCACTTT; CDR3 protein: CASSGGTGGISSYNSPLHF
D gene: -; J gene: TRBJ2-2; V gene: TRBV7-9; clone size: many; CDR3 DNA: TGTGCCAGCAGTACGGCGGAAGCGAACACCGGGGAGCTGTTTTTT; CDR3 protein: CASSTAEANTGELFF
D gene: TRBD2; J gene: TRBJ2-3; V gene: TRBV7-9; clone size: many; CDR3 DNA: TGTGCCAGCAGCTTTCAAGCGGGAGTATCGGCAGATACGCAGTATTTT; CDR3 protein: CASSFQAGVSADTQYF
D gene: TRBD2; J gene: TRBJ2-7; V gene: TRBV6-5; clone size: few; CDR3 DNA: TGTGCCAGCAGTCCCGGGGCGGGAGGCCCCTCCGAGCAGTACTTC; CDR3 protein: CASSPGAGGPSEQYF
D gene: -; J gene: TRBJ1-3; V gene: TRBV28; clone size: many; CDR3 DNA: TGTGCCAGCAGTTTACTGGCCTCCTCTGGAAACACCATATATTTT; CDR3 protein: CASSLLASSGNTIYF
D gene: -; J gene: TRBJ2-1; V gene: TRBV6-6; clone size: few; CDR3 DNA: TGTGCCAGCAGTCCGAAAAAGAGCTCCTACAATGAGCAGTTCTTC; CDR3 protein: CASSPKKSSYNEQFF
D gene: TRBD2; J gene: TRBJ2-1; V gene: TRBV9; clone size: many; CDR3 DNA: TGTGCCAGCAGCTCCATAGCGGGATCGTACAATGAGCAGTTCTTC; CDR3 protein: CASSSIAGSYNEQFF
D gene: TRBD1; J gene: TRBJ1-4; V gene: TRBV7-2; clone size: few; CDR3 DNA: TGTGCCAGCAGCCCCATGGCTACAGGGGTTGAAAAACTGTTTTTT; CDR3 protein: CASSPMATGVEKLFF
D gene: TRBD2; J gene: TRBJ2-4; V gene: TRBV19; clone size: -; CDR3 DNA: TGTGCCAGTAGCCCCGGGGGGGGCATTCAGTACTTC; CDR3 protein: CASSPGGGIQYF
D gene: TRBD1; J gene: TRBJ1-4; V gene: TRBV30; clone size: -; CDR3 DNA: TGTGCCTGCACAGGGGAGGATGAAAAACTGTTTTTT; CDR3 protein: CACTGEDEKLFF
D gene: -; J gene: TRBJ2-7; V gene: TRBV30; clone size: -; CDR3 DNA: TGTGCCTGGAGCATCGGTAACTACGAGCAGTACTTC; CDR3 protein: CAWSIGNYEQYF
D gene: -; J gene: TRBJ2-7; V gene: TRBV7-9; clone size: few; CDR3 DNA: TGTGCCAGCAGCTCTACAAGGAAAGGGTCCTACGAGCAGTACTTC; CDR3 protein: CASSSTRKGSYEQYF
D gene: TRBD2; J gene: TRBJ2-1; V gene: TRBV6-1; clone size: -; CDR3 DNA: TGTGCCAGCAGTGAGCCCGTGACTAGCGGGTTTCTCTCCTACAATGAGCAGTTCTTC; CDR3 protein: CASSEPVTSGFLSYNEQFF
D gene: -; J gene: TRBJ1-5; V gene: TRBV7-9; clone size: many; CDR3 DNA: TGTGCCAGCAGCTCCTCCCCCAAAGGGGGGCCCCAGCATTTT; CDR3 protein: CASSSSPKGGPQHF
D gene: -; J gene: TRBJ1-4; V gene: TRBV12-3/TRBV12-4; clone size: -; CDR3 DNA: TGTGCCAGCACTTACTCGGGAGCCTTAAATGAAAAACTGTTTTTT; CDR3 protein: CASTYSGALNEKLFF
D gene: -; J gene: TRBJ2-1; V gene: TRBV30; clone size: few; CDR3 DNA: TGTGCCTGGAGTGTAATGGCGGGGACATACAATGAGCAGTTCTTC; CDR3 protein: CAWSVMAGTYNEQFF
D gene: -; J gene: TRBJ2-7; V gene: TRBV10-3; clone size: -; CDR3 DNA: TGTGCCATCAGGGGAGGCGACGAGCAGTACTTC; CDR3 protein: CAIRGGDEQYF
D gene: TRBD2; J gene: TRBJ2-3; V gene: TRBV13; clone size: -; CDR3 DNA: TGTGCCAGCAGCTTAGGGACTAGCGGGACGGCAGATACGCAGTATTTT; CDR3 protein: CASSLGTSGTADTQYF
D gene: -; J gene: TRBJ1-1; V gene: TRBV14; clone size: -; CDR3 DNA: TGTGCCGGCAGCCACGGGCGGGTTGAAGCTTTCTTT; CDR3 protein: CAGSHGRVEAFF
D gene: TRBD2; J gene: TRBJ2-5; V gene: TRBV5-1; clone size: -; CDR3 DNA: TGCGCCAGCAGCTTGTACTTCTTGCTAGCGGGGCCCGGGCGCGAGACCCAGTACTTC; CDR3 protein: CASSLYFLLAGPGRETQYF
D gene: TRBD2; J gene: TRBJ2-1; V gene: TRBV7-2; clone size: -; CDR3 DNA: TGTGCCAGCAGCTTACGACCGGGACTAGCGGGGGGGTTCTACAATGAGCAGTTCTTC; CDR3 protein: CASSLRPGLAGGFYNEQFF
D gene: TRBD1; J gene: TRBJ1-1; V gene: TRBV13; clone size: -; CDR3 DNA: TGTGCCAGCAGCTTCGGGACAGGCCTTAACACTGAAGCTTTCTTT; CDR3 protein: CASSFGTGLNTEAFF
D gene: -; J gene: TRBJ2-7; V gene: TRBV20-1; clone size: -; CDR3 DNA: TGCAGTGCTAGAGATCCACAGGGCTACTCCTACGAGCAGTACTTC; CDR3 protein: CSARDPQGYSYEQYF
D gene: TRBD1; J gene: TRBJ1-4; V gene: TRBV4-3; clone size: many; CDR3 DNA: TGCGCCAGCAGCCCAAGTAGGGACAGCTATGAAAAACTGTTTTTT; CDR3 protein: CASSPSRDSYEKLFF
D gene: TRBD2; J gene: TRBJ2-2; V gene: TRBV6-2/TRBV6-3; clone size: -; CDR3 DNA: TGTGCCAGCAGTCCAAGCGGGAGGGCCGGGGAGCTGTTTTTT; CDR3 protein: CASSPSGRAGELFF
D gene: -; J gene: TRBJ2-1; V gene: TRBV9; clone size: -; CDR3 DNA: TGTGCCAGCAGCCCCTCCGGGACCCCCGTAAGCAATGAGCAGTTCTTC; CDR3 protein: CASSPSGTPVSNEQFF
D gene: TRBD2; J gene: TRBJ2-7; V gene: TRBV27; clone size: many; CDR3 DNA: TGTGCCAGCAGACTACTAGCGGGAGTATACGAGCAGTACTTC; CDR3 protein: CASRLLAGVYEQYF
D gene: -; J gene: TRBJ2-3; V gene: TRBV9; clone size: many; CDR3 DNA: TGTGCCAGCAGCGTAGAGGGGACGGGCTACCGCACAGATACGCAGTATTTT; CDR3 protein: CASSVEGTGYRTDTQYF
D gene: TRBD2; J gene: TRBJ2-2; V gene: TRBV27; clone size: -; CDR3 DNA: TGTGCCAGCAGTTTAATTGGTAGCGGGAGGGCCGGGGAGCTGTTTTTT; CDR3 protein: CASSLIGSGRAGELFF
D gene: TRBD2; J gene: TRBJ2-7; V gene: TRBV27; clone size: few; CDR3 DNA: TGTGCCAGCAGCGTTGATTTAGGACTAGCTGTGAACGAGCAGTACTTC; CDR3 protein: CASSVDLGLAVNEQYF
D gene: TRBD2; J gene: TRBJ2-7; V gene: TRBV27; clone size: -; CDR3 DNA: TGTGCCAGCGGAACGTGGACTAGCGGGAGGTACGAGCAGTACTTC; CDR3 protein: CASGTWTSGRYEQYF
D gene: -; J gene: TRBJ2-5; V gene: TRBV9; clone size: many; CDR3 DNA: TGTGCCAGCAGCGTGGGGGGCGGGCCCGAGACCCAGTACTTC; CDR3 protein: CASSVGGGPETQYF
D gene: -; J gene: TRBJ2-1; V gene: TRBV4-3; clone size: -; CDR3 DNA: TGCGCCAGCAGCCACGCGCCAGGGTCGCGCGCGCAGTTCTTC; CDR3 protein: CASSHAPGSRAQFF
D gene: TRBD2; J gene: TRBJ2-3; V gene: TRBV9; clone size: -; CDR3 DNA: TGTGCCAGCAGCGTAGCCGGAGCGGGGGGGCTCGATACGCAGTATTTT; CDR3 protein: CASSVAGAGGLDTQYF
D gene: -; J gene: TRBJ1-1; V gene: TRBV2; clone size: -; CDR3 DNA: TGTGCCAGCAGAACTCTCGGACACACGAACACTGAAGCTTTCTTT; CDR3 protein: CASRTLGHTNTEAFF
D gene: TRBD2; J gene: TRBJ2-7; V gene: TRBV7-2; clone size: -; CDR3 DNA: TGTGCCAGCAGCTTAGGACTAGCGGGAGGGCCCCACGAGCTGTACTTC; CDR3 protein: CASSLGLAGGPHELYF
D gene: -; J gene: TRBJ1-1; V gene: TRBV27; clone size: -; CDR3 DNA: TGTGCCAGCAGTTTGGGAGGCGGGCACACTGAAGCTTTCTTT; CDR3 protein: CASSLGGGHTEAFF
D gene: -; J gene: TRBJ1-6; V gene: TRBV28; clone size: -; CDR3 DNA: TGTGCCAGCAGGCCCAAACCAAATAATTCACCCCTCCACTTT; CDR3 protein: CASRPKPNNSPLHF
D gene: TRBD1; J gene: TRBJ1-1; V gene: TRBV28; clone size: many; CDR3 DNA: TGTGCCAGCAGTTACCAACTAAGGACAGGGGACATGAACACTGAAGCTTTCTTT; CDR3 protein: CASSYQLRTGDMNTEAFF
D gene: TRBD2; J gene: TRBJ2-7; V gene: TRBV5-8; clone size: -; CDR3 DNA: TGTGCCAGCAGCTCCGAACAGAGACTAGCGGGGAGCTCCTACGAGCAGTACTTC; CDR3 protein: CASSSEQRLAGSSYEQYF
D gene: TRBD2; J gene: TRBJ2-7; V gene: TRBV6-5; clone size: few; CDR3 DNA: TGTGCCAGCAGGGTTCGGGGGGGCGTGCCGGACGAGCAGTACTTC; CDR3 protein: CASRVRGGVPDEQYF
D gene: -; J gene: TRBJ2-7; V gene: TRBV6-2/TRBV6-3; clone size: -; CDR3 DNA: TGTGCCAGCAGTTACCCCCAGTACGAGCAGTACTTC; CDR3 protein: CASSYPQYEQYF
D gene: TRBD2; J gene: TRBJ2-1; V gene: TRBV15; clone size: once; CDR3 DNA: TGTGCCACCCGCAGAGATCTACTGGTGGGAGGGCGGAATGAGCAGTTCTTC; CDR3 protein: CATRRDLLVGGRNEQFF
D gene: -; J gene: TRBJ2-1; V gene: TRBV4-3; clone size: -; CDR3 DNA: TGCGCCAGCAGCCAAGATTGGGGAGAAATGAGAAATGAGCAGTTCTTC; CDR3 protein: CASSQDWGEMRNEQFF
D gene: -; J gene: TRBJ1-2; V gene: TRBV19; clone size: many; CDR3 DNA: TGTGCCAGTAGACAGGGACTGACTAACTATGGCTACACCTTC; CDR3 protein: CASRQGLTNYGYTF
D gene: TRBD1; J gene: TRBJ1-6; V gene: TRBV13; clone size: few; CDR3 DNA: TGTGCCAGCAGCTTAGGAGACAGGGGCGATTCCCTCCACTTT; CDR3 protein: CASSLGDRGDSLHF
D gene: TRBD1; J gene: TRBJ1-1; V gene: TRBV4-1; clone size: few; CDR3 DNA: TGCGCCAGCAGCCACGAGCCGGGGACAGGGGTTCTCTCTGAAGCTTTCTTT; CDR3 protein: CASSHEPGTGVLSEAFF
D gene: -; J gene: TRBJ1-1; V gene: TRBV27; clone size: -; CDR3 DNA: TGTGCCAGCAGAGAGGGCAAAGGGGGGCGCGGGTACACTGAAGCTTTCTTT; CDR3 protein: CASREGKGGRGYTEAFF
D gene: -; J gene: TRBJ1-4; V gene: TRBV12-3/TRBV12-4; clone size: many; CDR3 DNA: TGTGCCAGCAGTGCTATCCTTGGTGAGGGTGAAAAACTGTTTTTT; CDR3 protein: CASSAILGEGEKLFF
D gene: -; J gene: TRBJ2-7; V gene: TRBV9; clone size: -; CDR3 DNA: TGTGCCAGCAGCGCGGGAACAGGGACTGAGCAGTACTTC; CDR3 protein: CASSAGTGTEQYF
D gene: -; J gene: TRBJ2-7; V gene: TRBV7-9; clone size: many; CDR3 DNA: TGTGCCAGCAGCTTAGGCGGGGCGGGCAACGAGCAGTACTTC; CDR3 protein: CASSLGGAGNEQYF